The source of this T cell receptor (beta chain) is a study of cytomegalovirus exposure and HLA in healthy donors. Whole-study findings and limits: A few CMV-associated chains were confirmed in vitro to be specific for CMV antigens. Many donors shared some public TCRs, even though most TCR sequences were rare. One later analysis, an examination of the roughly 130 validation repertoires, found that first-cohort TCR clusters tended to co-occur in them.

Method: immunoSEQ multiplex PCR; TCRdb's copy keeps in-frame clones and lacks some. The data contain more than 80,000 clones, 96% of them singletons. This CDR3 spans 18 amino acids. The V end lost 1 base, the J end lost 0 bases, and 18 bases lay between the germline ends. Germline CDR1 LNHNV, CDR2 YYDKDF (reference sequence). These donors were members of the roughly 120-subject validation cohort, a group separate from the approximately 700-subject first cohort. About this clone: Its antigen is as yet unknown.

The sequenced sample was PBMCs. This chain connects TRBV15 to TRBJ1-2; TRBD1 is a possible D gene (6 bases). The sequence was obtained from a woman aged 18 to 35 in good health and CMV-seronegative. CDR3 protein: CATSRAEQGQVSNYGYTF. Here the CDR3 DNA reads TGTGCCACCAGCAGAGCTGAACAGGGTCAGGTCTCTAACTATGGCTACACCTTC.